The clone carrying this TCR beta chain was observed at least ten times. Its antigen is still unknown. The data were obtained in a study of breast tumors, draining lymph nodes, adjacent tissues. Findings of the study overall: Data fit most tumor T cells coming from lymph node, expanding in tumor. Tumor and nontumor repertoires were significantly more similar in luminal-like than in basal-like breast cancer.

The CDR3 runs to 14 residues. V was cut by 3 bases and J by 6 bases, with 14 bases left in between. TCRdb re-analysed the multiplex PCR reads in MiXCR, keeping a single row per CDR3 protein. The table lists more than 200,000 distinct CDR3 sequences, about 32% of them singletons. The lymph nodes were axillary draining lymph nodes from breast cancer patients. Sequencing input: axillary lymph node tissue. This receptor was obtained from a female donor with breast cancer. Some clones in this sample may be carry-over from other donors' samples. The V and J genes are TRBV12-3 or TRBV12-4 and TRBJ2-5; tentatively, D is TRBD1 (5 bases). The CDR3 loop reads CASSFVQGRQTQYF. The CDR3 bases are TGTGCCAGCAGTTTCGTCCAGGGCAGGCAGACCCAGTACTTC.